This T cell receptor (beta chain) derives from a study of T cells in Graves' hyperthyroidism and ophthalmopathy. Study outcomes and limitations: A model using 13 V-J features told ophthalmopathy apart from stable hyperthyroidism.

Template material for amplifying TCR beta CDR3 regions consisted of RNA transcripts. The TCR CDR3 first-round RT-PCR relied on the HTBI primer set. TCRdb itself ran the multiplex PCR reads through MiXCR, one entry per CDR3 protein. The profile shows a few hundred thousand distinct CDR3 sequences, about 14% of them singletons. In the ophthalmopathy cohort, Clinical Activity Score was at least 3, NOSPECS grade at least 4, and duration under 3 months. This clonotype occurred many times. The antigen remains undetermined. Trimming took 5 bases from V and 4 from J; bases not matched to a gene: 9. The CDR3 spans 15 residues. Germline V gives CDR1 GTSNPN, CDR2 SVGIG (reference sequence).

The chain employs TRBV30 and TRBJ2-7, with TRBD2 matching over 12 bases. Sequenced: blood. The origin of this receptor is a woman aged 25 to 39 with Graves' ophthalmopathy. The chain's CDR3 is CAWDSSGGAGYEQYF. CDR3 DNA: TGTGCCTGGGATTCTAGCGGGGGGGCCGGTTACGAGCAGTACTTC.